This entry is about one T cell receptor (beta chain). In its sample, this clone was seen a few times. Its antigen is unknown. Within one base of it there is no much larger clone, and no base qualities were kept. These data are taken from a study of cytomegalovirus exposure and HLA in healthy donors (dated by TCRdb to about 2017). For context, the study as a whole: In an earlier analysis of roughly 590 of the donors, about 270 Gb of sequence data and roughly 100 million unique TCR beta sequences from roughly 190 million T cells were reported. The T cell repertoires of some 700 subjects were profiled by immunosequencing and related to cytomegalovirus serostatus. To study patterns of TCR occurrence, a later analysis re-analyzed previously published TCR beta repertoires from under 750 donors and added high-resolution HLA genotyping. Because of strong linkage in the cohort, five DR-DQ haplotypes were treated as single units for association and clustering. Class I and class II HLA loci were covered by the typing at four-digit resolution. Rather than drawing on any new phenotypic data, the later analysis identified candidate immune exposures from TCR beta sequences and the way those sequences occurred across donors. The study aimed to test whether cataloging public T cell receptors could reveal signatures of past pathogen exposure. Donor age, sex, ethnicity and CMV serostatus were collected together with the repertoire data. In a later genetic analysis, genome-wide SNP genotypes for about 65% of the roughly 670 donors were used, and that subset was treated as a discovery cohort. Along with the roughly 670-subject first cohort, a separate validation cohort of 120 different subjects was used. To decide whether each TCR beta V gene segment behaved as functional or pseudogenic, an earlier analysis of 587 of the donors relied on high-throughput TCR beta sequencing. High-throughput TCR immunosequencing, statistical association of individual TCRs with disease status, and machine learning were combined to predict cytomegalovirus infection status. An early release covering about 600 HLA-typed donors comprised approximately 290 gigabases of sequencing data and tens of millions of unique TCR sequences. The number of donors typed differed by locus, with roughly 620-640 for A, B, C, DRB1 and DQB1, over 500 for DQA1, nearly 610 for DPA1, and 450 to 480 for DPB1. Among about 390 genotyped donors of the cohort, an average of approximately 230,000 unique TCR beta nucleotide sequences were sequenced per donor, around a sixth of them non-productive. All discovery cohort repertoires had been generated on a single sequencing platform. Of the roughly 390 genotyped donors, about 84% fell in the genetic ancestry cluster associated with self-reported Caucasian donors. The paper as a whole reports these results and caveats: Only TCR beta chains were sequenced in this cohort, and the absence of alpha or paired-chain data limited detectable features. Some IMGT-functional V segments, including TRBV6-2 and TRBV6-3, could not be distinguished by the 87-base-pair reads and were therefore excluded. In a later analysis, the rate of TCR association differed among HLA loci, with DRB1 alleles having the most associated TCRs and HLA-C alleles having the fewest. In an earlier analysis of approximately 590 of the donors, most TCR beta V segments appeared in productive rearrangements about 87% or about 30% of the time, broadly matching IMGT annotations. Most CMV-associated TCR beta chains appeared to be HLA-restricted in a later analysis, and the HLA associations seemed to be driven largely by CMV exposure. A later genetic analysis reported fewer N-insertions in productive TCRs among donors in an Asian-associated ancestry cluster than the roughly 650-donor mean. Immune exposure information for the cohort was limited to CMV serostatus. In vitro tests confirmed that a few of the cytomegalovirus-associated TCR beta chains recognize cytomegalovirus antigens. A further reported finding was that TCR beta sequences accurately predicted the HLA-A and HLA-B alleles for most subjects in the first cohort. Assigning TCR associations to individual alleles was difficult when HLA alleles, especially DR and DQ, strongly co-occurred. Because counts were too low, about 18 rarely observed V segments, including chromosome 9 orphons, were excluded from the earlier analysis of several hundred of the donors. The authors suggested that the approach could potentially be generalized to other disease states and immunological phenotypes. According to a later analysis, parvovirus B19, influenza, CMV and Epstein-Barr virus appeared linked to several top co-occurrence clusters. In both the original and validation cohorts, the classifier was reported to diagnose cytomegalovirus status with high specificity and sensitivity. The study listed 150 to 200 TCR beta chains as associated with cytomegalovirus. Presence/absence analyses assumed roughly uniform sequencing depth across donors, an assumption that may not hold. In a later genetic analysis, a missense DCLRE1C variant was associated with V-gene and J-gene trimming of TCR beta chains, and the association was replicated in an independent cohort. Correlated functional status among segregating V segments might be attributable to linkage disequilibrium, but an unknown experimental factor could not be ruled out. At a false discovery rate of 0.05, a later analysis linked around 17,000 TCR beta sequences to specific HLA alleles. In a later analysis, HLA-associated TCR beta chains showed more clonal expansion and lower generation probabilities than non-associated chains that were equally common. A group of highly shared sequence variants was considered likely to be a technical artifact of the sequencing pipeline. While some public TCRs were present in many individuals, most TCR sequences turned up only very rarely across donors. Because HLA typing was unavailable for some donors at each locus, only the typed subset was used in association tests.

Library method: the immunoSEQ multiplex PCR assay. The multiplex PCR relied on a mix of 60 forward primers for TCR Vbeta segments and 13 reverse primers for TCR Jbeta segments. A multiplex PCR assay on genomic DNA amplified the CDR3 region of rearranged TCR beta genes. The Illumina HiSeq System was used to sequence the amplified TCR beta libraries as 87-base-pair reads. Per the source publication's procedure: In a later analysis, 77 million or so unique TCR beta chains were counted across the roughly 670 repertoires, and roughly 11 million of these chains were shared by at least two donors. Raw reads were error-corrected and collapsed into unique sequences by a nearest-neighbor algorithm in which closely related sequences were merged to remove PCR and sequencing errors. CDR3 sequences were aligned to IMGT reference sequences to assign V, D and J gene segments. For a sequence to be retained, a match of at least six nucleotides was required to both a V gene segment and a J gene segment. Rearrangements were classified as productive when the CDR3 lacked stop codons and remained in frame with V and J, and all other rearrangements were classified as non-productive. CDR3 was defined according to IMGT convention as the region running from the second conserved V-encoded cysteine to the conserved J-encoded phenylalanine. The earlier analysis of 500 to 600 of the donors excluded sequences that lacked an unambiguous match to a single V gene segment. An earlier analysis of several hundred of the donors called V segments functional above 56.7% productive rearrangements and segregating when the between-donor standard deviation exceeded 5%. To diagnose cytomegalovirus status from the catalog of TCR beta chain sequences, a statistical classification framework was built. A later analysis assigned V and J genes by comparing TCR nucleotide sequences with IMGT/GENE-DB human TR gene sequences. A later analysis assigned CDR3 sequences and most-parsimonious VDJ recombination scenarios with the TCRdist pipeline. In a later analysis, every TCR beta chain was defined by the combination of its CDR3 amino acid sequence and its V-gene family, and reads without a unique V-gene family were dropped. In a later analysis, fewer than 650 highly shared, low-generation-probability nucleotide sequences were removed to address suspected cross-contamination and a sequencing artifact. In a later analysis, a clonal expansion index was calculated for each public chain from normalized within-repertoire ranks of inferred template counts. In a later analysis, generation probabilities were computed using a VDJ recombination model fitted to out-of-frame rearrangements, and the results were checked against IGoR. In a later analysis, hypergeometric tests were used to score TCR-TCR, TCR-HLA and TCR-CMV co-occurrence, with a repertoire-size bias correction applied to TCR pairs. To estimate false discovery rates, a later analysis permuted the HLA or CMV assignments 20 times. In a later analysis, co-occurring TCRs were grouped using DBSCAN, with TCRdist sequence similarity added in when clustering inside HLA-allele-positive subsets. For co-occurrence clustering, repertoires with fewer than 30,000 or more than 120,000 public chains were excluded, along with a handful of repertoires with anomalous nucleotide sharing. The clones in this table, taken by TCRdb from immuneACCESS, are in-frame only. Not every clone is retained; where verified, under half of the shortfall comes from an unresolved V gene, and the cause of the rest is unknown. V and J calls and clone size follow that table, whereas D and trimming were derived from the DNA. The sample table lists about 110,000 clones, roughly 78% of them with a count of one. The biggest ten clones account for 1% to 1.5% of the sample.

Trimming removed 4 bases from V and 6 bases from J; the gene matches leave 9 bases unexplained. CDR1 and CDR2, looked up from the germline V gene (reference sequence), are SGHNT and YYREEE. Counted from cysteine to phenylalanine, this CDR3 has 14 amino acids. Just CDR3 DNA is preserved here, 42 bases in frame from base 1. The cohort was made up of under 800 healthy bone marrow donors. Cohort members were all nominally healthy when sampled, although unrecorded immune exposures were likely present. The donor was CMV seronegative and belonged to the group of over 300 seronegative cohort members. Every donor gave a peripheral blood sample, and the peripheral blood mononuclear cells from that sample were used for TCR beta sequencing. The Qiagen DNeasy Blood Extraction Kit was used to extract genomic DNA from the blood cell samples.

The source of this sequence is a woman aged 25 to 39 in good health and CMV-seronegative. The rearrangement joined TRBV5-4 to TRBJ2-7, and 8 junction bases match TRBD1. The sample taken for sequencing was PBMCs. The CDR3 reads CASSTRGQGSEQYF. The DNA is TGTGCCAGCAGCACACGAGGACAGGGCAGCGAGCAGTACTTC.